This T cell receptor (beta chain) was obtained from a study of T cell responses to AZD1222 COVID-19 vaccine. V lost 8 bases and J lost 1, with 9 bases in between. CDR3 size: 13 residues. Germline V gene lookup returns CDR1 SGHAT and CDR2 FQNNGV. Turning to this clone: The antigen is unknown.

The study's findings and limits: Donor demographics were predominantly white British with a female majority; clonal diversity may be underestimated.

Sequenced by immunoSEQ multiplex PCR; TCRdb stores in-frame clones only, minus some. The sample consists of 150,000 or so clones, about 92% of them appearing once. The sequence came from an adult in good health. The sample here was peripheral blood, taken on day 0 of MenACWY control vaccination. The chain joins TRBV11-2 to TRBJ2-4; D gene unclear. The CDR3 protein is CASRGLAKNIQYF. In nucleotides, the CDR3 is TGTGCCAGCCGAGGCTTGGCCAAAAACATTCAGTACTTC.